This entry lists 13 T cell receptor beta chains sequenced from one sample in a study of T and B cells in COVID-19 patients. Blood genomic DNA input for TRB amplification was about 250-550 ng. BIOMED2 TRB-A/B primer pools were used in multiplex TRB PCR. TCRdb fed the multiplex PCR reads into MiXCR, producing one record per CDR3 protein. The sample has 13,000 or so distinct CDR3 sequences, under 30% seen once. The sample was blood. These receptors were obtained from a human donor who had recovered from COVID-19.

CDR3: CASSQRFRTNEKLFF. CDR3 nucleotide sequence: TGTGCCAGCAGTCAACGATTTCGCACTAATGAAAAACTGTTTTTT. The rearrangement joins TRBV12-3 or TRBV12-4 to TRBJ1-4; D is undetermined. The CDR3 is made up of 15 amino acids. V was pared by 5 bases and J by 2 bases, with 12 bases between.

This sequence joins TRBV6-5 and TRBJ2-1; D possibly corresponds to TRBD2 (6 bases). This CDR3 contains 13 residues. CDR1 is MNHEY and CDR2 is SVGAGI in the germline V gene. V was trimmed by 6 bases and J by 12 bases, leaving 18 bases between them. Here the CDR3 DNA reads TGTGCCAGCAGCGCGGGACTGGGCAATTGGCAGTTCTTC. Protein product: CASSAGLGNWQFF.

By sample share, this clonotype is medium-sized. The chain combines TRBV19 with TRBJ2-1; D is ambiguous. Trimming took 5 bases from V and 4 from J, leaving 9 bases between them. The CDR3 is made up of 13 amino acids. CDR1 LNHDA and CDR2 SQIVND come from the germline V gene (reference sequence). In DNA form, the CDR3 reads TGTGCCAGTAGTTGGCAGAGATACAATGAGCAGTTCTTC. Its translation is CASSWQRYNEQFF.

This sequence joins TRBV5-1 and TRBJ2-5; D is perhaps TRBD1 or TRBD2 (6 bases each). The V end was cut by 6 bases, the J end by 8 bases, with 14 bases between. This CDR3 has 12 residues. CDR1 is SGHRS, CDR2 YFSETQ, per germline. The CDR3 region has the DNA TGCGCCAGCAATGGGGAGGACAGAACCCAGTACTTC. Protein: CASNGEDRTQYF.

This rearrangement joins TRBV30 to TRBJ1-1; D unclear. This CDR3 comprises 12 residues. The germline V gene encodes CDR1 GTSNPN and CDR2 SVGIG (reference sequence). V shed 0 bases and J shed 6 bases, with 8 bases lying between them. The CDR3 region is CAWSVRGPEAFF. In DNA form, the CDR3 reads TGTGCCTGGAGTGTACGTGGGCCTGAAGCTTTCTTT.

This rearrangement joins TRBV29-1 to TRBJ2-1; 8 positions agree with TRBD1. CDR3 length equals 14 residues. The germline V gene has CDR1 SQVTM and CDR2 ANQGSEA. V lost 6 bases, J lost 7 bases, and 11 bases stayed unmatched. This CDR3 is CSVRQGSLGNEQFF. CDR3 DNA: TGCAGCGTCAGACAGGGGAGTTTAGGGAATGAGCAGTTCTTC.

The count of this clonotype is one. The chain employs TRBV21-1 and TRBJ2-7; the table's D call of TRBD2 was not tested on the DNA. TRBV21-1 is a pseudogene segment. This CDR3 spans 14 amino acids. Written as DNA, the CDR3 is TGTGCCAGCGTCCAGTGTCCTAGCGTATACGAGCAGTACTTC. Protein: CASVQCPSVYEQYF.

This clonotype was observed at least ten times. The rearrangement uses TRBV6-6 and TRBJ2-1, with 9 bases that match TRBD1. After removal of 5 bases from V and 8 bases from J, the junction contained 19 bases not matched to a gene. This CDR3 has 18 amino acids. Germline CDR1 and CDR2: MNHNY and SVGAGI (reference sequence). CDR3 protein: CASSTNSPGTGRGHEQFF. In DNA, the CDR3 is TGTGCCAGCAGTACGAACAGCCCCGGGACAGGGAGGGGGCATGAGCAGTTCTTC.

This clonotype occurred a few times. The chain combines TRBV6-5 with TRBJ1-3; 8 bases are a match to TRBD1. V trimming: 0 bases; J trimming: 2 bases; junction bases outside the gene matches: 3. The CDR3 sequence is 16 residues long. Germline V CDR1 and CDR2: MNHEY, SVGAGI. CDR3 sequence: CASSYSGRGPGNTIYF. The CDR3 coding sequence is TGTGCCAGCAGTTACTCGGGCAGGGGGCCTGGAAACACCATATATTTT.

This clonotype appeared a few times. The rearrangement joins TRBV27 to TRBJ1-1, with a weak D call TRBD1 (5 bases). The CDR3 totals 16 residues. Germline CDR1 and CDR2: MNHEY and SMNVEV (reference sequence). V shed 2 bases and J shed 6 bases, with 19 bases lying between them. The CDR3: CASSLRSGTPVAEAFF. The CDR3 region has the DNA TGTGCCAGCAGTTTAAGGTCCGGGACCCCGGTGGCTGAAGCTTTCTTT.

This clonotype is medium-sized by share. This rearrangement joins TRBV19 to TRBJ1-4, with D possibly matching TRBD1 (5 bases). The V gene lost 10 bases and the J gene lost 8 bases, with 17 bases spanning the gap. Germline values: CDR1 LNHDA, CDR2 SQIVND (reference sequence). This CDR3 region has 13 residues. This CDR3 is CANWTSEGEKLFF. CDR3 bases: TGTGCCAACTGGACATCTGAGGGGGAAAAACTGTTTTTT.

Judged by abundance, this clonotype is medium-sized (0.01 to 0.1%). CDR3 loop: CASSLSAQRTGELFF. The CDR3 nucleotides read TGTGCCAGCAGTTTATCGGCCCAGCGGACCGGGGAGCTGTTTTTT. The chain carries TRBV27 and TRBJ2-2; TRBD2 is a possible D gene (5 bases). CDR3 size: 15 residues. The V gene lost 0 bases and the J gene lost 5 bases, with 10 bases spanning the gap. The V gene's germline CDR1 is MNHEY and CDR2 SMNVEV (reference sequence).

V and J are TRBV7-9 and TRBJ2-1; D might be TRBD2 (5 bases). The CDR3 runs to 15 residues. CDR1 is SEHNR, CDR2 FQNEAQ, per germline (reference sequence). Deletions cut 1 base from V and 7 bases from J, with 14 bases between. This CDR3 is CASSLVQRLGNEQFF. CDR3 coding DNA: TGTGCCAGCAGCTTAGTCCAGCGGCTTGGGAATGAGCAGTTCTTC.